These 27 T cell receptor beta chains were sequenced from one sample in a study of blood T cell repertoires in COVID-19. The method was immunoSEQ multiplex PCR; TCRdb's version includes in-frame clones alone and lacks a portion of them. Of approximately 150,000 clones listed, around 81% are singletons. Sequences were obtained from PBMCs or T cells enriched from blood (not recorded which). The receptors stem from a woman aged 40 to 50 who had recovered from COVID-19.

The rearrangement links TRBV2 to TRBJ2-1; the D is unclear. V was pared by 7 bases and J by 3 bases, with 4 bases between. The germline CDR1 and CDR2 sequences are SNHLY and FYNNEI. This CDR3 is built from 11 residues. CDR3 coding DNA: TGTGCCAGCAACTTCTACAATGAGCAGTTCTTC. Translated: CASNFYNEQFF.

J is TRBJ2-7 and V is TRBV2; D gene unclear. The germline gives CDR1 SNHLY, CDR2 FYNNEI. The V and J ends lost 8 bases and 2 bases respectively, with 13 bases between them. The CDR3 totals 13 residues. CDR3 loop: CASFAVEAYEQYF. CDR3 DNA sequence: TGTGCCAGCTTCGCGGTTGAAGCCTACGAGCAGTACTTC.

The chain is built from TRBV7-2 and TRBJ1-2; no reliable D call. The V gene lost 4 bases and the J gene lost 8 bases, with 14 bases spanning the gap. The CDR3 extends over 13 amino acids. Germline V CDR1 and CDR2: SGHTA, FQGNSA. CDR3 amino acids: CASSSPGPGGYTF. CDR3 sequence (DNA): TGTGCCAGCAGCTCCCCGGGCCCGGGGGGCTACACCTTC.

The chain combines TRBV6-5 with TRBJ1-6; 8 bases map to TRBD1. CDR1 MNHEY and CDR2 SVGAGI come from the germline V gene. The CDR3 covers 14 residues. Trimming removed 6 bases from V and 10 bases from J; junction bases left unmatched: 8. The CDR3 DNA is TGTGCCAGCAGCCGAGGACAGGGTGAATCACCCCTCCACTTT. Encoded protein: CASSRGQGESPLHF.

Regarding this clone: This sample also contains other DNA sequences that code for the same CDR3. The chain links TRBV6-5 to TRBJ2-7; D may be TRBD2 (6 bases). Germline V gene lookup returns CDR1 MNHEY and CDR2 SVGAGI. The length of the CDR3 is 15 residues. Trimming took 3 bases from V and 2 from J, leaving 14 bases between them. CDR3 DNA sequence: TGTGCCAGCAGTTATACTAGTGGGAGGCCCTACGAGCAGTACTTC. Protein sequence: CASSYTSGRPYEQYF.

This clone occurred a few times. The chain uses TRBV30 and TRBJ1-2, with 7 bases lining up with TRBD1. J lost 8 bases, V lost 2 bases, and 8 bases had no gene match. The CDR3 is 13 residues long. Per the germline V gene, CDR1 is GTSNPN and CDR2 is SVGIG (reference sequence). CDR3 nucleotide sequence: TGTGCCTGGAGTAGGTGGGGACAGTTGGGCTACACCTTC. Its protein product is CAWSRWGQLGYTF.

For the CDR3, the DNA is TGCGCCAGCAGCCTTACTAGCGGGGAGTACGAGCAGTACTTC. Protein: CASSLTSGEYEQYF. This sequence joins TRBV4-1 and TRBJ2-7; 10 bases align to TRBD2. V shed 4 bases and J 4 bases; nucleotides not matched to a gene: 4. Germline-derived CDR1 and CDR2 are MGHRA and YSYEKL. The CDR3 has 14 amino acids.

Comments on this clone: One end of the junction is discordant with germline, which a read error may explain. This chain joins TRBV7-9 and TRBJ1-2, with unresolved D. The CDR3 totals 11 residues. In germline, CDR1 is SEHNR, CDR2 FQNEAQ (reference sequence). The CDR3 spells CASSSDGRLYF. The DNA for the CDR3 is TGTGCCAGCAGTTCCGACGGGAGGCTCTACTTC. Supplemented by reference TRBV7-9 and TRBJ1-2, the full variable domain reads DTGVSQNPRHKITKRGQNVTFRCDPISEHNRLYWYRQTLGQGPEFLTYFQNEAQLEKSRLLSDRFSAERPKGSFSTLEIQRTEQGDSAMYLCASSSDGRLYFGSGTRLTVV.

The chain combines TRBV7-9 with TRBJ1-1; D call uncertain. The ends were cut back, 6 bases at V and 7 bases at J, with 12 bases in the middle. CDR1 SEHNR and CDR2 FQNEAQ come from the germline V gene (reference sequence). CDR3 length equals 12 residues. The CDR3 is CASSPPGDEAFF. The CDR3 DNA reads as TGTGCCAGCAGTCCTCCGGGAGATGAAGCTTTCTTT.

The rearrangement joins TRBV4-1 to TRBJ2-7, with D maybe TRBD1 (6 bases). In germline, CDR1 is MGHRA, CDR2 YSYEKL. V lost 3 bases and J 0 bases, leaving 9 bases between the germline ends. There are 14 residues in the CDR3. The CDR3 nucleotides read TGCGCCAGCAGCCAGCAGGGGAACTCCTACGAGCAGTACTTC. Translation: CASSQQGNSYEQYF.

The rearrangement uses TRBV3-1 (or the pseudogene TRBV3-2) and TRBJ1-2, with D uncertain. CDR1 is LGHDT, CDR2 YNNKEL, per germline (reference sequence). Trimming left V 1 base short and J 0 bases short, with 9 bases between. The CDR3 extends over 15 amino acids. As DNA, the CDR3 is TGTGCCAGCAGCCAAGGCTGGGCCCCTAACTATGGCTACACCTTC. Protein product: CASSQGWAPNYGYTF.

The gene calls are TRBV2 and TRBJ1-3; no firm D call. The germline V gene encodes CDR1 SNHLY and CDR2 FYNNEI. The germline V and J ends were trimmed by 1 base and 11 bases, with 12 bases remaining between them. This CDR3 region has 13 residues. DNA for the CDR3: TGTGCCAGCAGTGAAGTCCTCAGGTTGGCCATATATTTT. It specifies CASSEVLRLAIYF.

The CDR3 here is CASSTFGQGEYEQYF. The CDR3 coding sequence is TGTGCCAGCAGTACCTTCGGACAGGGGGAGTACGAGCAGTACTTC. The chain has TRBV2 and TRBJ2-7; 10 nucleotides line up with TRBD1. The CDR3 totals 15 residues. V dropped 5 bases and J dropped 4; count of bases not matched to a gene: 8. Germline V lookup: CDR1 SNHLY, CDR2 FYNNEI.

This clone was detected a few times. V is TRBV4-1 and J is TRBJ1-1, with D possibly matching TRBD1 (5 bases). Per the germline V gene, CDR1 is MGHRA and CDR2 is YSYEKL. Trimming shortened V by 0 bases and J by 5 bases, and 10 bases separated the two germline ends. The CDR3 covers 14 residues. CDR3 sequence (DNA): TGCGCCAGCAGCCAAGAGGTCCGGGGGACTGAAGCTTTCTTT. This translates into CASSQEVRGTEAFF.

The rearrangement links TRBV7-8 to TRBJ2-2; TRBD2 is a possible D gene (5 bases). Germline CDR1 reads SGHVS; CDR2 reads FQNEAQ. The CDR3 length is 14 residues. V was trimmed by 2 bases and J by 3 bases, leaving 7 bases between them. CDR3 residues: CASSLREYTGELFF. CDR3 DNA sequence: TGTGCCAGCAGCTTAAGGGAGTACACCGGGGAGCTGTTTTTT.

This clone appeared once. The V and J genes are TRBV27 and TRBJ2-5; TRBD2 matches at 8 bases. CDR3 length: 15 residues. The germline gives CDR1 MNHEY, CDR2 SMNVEV (reference sequence). The J segment lost 7 bases and the V segment lost 0 bases, leaving 7 bases of the junction unmatched. CDR3 nucleotides: TGTGCCAGCAGTTTATCCCGGGAGGGCCTTGGGACCCAGTACTTC. Translation gives CASSLSREGLGTQYF.

This chain uses TRBV5-6 with TRBJ1-2, with 7 bases identical to TRBD1. CDR3 size: 17 residues. The germline gives CDR1 SGHDT, CDR2 YYEEEE. V was pared by 0 bases and J by 4 bases, with 12 bases of the junction left unmatched. The CDR3 protein is CASSLVPGQGDGYGYTF. The DNA of the CDR3 is TGTGCCAGCAGCTTGGTCCCAGGGCAGGGGGACGGCTATGGCTACACCTTC.

The chain employs TRBV11-3 and TRBJ2-7; TRBD1 aligns across 8 bases. This CDR3 has 12 amino acids. V trimming: 4 bases; J trimming: 5 bases; junction bases outside the gene matches: 1. CDR1 and CDR2 from the germline V gene are SGHNT and YENEEA. In DNA form, the CDR3 reads TGTGCCAGCAGCTCGGACAGGGACGAGCAGTACTTC. It is translated as CASSSDRDEQYF.

This clone came up once. The V call is TRBV2, the J call TRBJ2-7; possibly TRBD1 for D (6 bases). V lost 7 bases and J 5 bases, leaving 21 bases between the germline ends. This CDR3 is built from 15 residues. Germline CDR1 is SNHLY and CDR2 is FYNNEI. The CDR3, as DNA: TGTGCCAGCATCGGAACGGGACACCTCCGAGACGAGCAGTACTTC. Amino acids: CASIGTGHLRDEQYF.

The chain uses TRBV12-5 and TRBJ2-4; unclear D gene. V gave up 4 bases and J gave up 1 base, with 20 bases separating them. The CDR3 totals 18 residues. The germline CDR1 and CDR2 sequences are LGHNT and FRNRAP. CDR3 amino acids: CASGSADVLPRAKNIQYF. CDR3 DNA sequence: TGTGCTAGTGGTTCGGCAGACGTTCTCCCGAGGGCCAAAAACATTCAGTACTTC.

V gene TRBV2 combines with J gene TRBJ1-1; weak D call: TRBD1 (5 bases). CDR3 size: 13 residues. The V end lost 4 bases, the J end lost 4 bases, and 10 bases lay between the germline ends. Per germline, CDR1 SNHLY and CDR2 FYNNEI. The CDR3 loop reads CASSVSGVTEAFF. Written as DNA, the CDR3 is TGTGCCAGCAGTGTTTCGGGGGTCACTGAAGCTTTCTTT.

The chain carries TRBV5-1 and TRBJ1-1, with TRBD1 as a possible D gene (6 bases). CDR1 and CDR2 from the germline V gene are SGHRS and YFSETQ. The CDR3 extends over 15 amino acids. The germline V and J ends were trimmed by 0 bases and 1 base, with 10 bases remaining between them. CDR3 loop: CASSLDRVGNTEAFF. DNA of the CDR3: TGCGCCAGCAGCTTGGACAGGGTCGGGAACACTGAAGCTTTCTTT.

This clone has a handful of counts. Other DNA sequences in the same sample also yield this CDR3. The rearrangement joins TRBV19 to TRBJ1-1, with TRBD1 identical over 7 bases. The CDR3 runs 13 residues. The trim removed 4 bases at V and 3 bases at J, leaving 2 bases unmatched. Looked up from germline, CDR1 is LNHDA and CDR2 is SQIVND (reference sequence). CDR3 residues: CASSSTGDTEAFF. CDR3 bases: TGTGCCAGTAGTAGCACAGGGGACACTGAAGCTTTCTTT.

The chain couples TRBV6-5 to TRBJ1-1; 8 bases align to TRBD1. V lost 2 bases, J lost 0 bases, and 5 bases stayed unmatched. Per germline, CDR1 MNHEY and CDR2 SVGAGI. The CDR3 covers 16 residues. CDR3 bases: TGTGCCAGCAGTTACGAAGGGACAGGACTGAACACTGAAGCTTTCTTT. As protein: CASSYEGTGLNTEAFF.

The chain joins TRBV5-1 to TRBJ2-1; the match to TRBD1 covers 11 bases. The CDR3 extends over 15 amino acids. After removal of 8 bases from V and 6 bases from J, the junction contained 10 bases not matched to a gene. Germline lookup yields CDR1 SGHRS and CDR2 YFSETQ. The CDR3 sequence is CASSWPGTGGNEQFF. DNA of the CDR3: TGCGCCAGTTCCTGGCCCGGGACAGGGGGCAATGAGCAGTTCTTC.

The chain uses TRBV3-1 (or the pseudogene TRBV3-2) and TRBJ1-1; maybe TRBD1 (6 bases). Between the trimmed V and J ends, which lost 1 base and 4 bases, there was a span of 16 bases. The CDR3 has 16 residues. Germline V lookup: CDR1 LGHDT, CDR2 YNNKEL (reference sequence). CDR3 region: CASSQASTGTGTEAFF. The CDR3 DNA reads TGTGCCAGCAGCCAAGCAAGCACAGGGACGGGCACTGAAGCTTTCTTT.

The chain recombines TRBV9 with TRBJ1-1; D possibly corresponds to TRBD1 (6 bases). V was trimmed by 4 bases and J by 8 bases, leaving 21 bases between them. This CDR3 region has 15 residues. The germline gives CDR1 SGDLS, CDR2 YYNGEE. CDR3 amino acids: CASSPGRGGGREAFF. In DNA form, the CDR3 reads TGTGCCAGCAGCCCAGGGAGGGGAGGGGGACGGGAAGCTTTCTTT. Based on the CDR3 plus reference TRBV9 and TRBJ1-1, the full variable domain is DSGVTQTPKHLITATGQRVTLRCSPRSGDLSVYWYQQSLDQGLQFLIQYYNGEERAKGNILERFSAQQFPDLHSELNLSSLELGDSALYFCASSPGRGGGREAFFGQGTRLTVV.